Below, 24 T cell receptor beta chains from the same sample are listed, as sequenced in a study of technical replicates of blood from a handful of donors. TCRdb keeps only in-frame clones here, not all; method: immunoSEQ multiplex PCR. This sample has fewer than 100,000 clones, with approximately 95% found just once. Sample: T cells isolated from PBMCs. Source of these receptors: a human donor in good health.

This clone has a single count. The chain couples TRBV7-9 to TRBJ2-5, with 7 nucleotides matching TRBD1. Germline CDR1 and CDR2: SEHNR and FQNEAQ (reference sequence). J was trimmed by 0 bases and V by 1 base; bases with no gene match: 8. The CDR3 loop spans 17 amino acids. CDR3 nucleotide sequence: TGTGCCAGCAGCTTAGAAAGGGGGCTCTGGTACCAAGAGACCCAGTACTTC. It codes for CASSLERGLWYQETQYF.

The rearrangement links TRBV27 to TRBJ2-7; D gene uncertain. The V gene lost 3 bases and the J gene lost 3 bases, with 3 bases spanning the gap. CDR1 and CDR2 (germline): MNHEY, SMNVEV (reference sequence). There are 11 residues in the CDR3. Here the CDR3 reads CASSFGYEQYF. CDR3 nucleotides: TGTGCCAGCAGTTTCGGCTACGAGCAGTACTTC.

The CDR3 loop reads CASSVDGRENTEAFF. CDR3 sequence (DNA): TGTGCCAGCAGCGTAGATGGTCGAGAGAACACTGAAGCTTTCTTT. The gene calls are TRBV9 and TRBJ1-1; D gene unclear. Germline lookup yields CDR1 SGDLS and CDR2 YYNGEE. V was cut by 0 bases and J by 1 base, with 10 bases left in between. This CDR3 spans 15 amino acids.

V is TRBV5-1 and J is TRBJ2-7, with D possibly being TRBD2 (6 bases). CDR1 is SGHRS and CDR2 is YFSETQ in the germline V gene. Trimming took off 4 bases at V and 4 bases at J, with 9 bases between the two ends. CDR3 length equals 12 residues. The CDR3 sequence: CASSPAGYEQYF. The DNA for the CDR3 is TGCGCCAGCAGCCCAGCGGGTTACGAGCAGTACTTC. Combining the CDR3 with reference TRBV5-1 and TRBJ2-7 gives the whole variable domain KAGVTQTPRYLIKTRGQQVTLSCSPISGHRSVSWYQQTPGQGLQFLFEYFSETQRNKGNFPGRFSGRQFSNSRSEMNVSTLELGDSALYLCASSPAGYEQYFGPGTRLTVT.

This clone was seen a few times. The chain employs TRBV7-3 and TRBJ2-2, with a possible D match to TRBD2 (6 bases). Trimming took off 1 base at V and 6 bases at J, with 15 bases between the two ends. CDR1 is SGHTA and CDR2 is FQGTGA in the germline V gene. The length of the CDR3 is 16 residues. CDR3 coding DNA: TGTGCCAGCAGCTTAAACTCGGCGGGGAAAGCCGGGGAGCTGTTTTTT. Protein product: CASSLNSAGKAGELFF.

The gene calls are TRBV28 and TRBJ2-7; 11 bases are a match to TRBD2. Germline trimming cut 5 bases from V and 0 bases from J; bases unmatched to any gene: 24. The CDR3 is 22 residues long. CDR1 is MDHEN and CDR2 is SYDVKM in the germline V gene. This CDR3 is CASSGGGGSTSGRWALSYEQYF. In nucleotides, the CDR3 is TGTGCCAGCAGTGGAGGGGGGGGGAGCACTAGCGGGAGATGGGCCCTCTCCTACGAGCAGTACTTC.

The V and J genes are TRBV5-4 and TRBJ2-5; D uncertain. CDR3 length: 14 residues. Germline loops: CDR1 SGHNT, CDR2 YYREEE (reference sequence). The ends were cut back, 4 bases at V and 5 bases at J, with 15 bases in the middle. CDR3 in DNA: TGTGCCAGCAGCCAAAGATCTAGTGCGGAGACCCAGTACTTC. It is translated as CASSQRSSAETQYF.

The J gene is TRBJ1-1, the V gene TRBV20-1, with unresolved D. Germline CDR1 reads DFQATT; CDR2 reads SNEGSKA (reference sequence). Trimming took 3 bases from V and 7 from J, leaving 6 bases between them. This CDR3 comprises 10 residues. The CDR3 spells CSARVSEAFF. The CDR3 DNA follows: TGCAGTGCTAGGGTCAGTGAAGCTTTCTTT.

The rearrangement joins TRBV2 to TRBJ1-5, with D possibly matching TRBD1 (6 bases). The V gene lost 2 bases and the J gene lost 6 bases, with 20 bases spanning the gap. Germline CDR1 reads SNHLY; CDR2 reads FYNNEI. This CDR3 contains 17 residues. The CDR3 DNA reads as TGTGCCAGCAGTGAATTCACAGGGATTTGGCCCCGTCAGCCCCAGCATTTT. It specifies CASSEFTGIWPRQPQHF. Using reference TRBV2 and TRBJ1-5 for the parts outside the CDR3, the full variable domain is EPEVTQTPSHQVTQMGQEVILRCVPISNHLYFYWYRQILGQKVEFLVSFYNNEISEKSEIFDDQFSVERPDGSNFTLKIRSTKLEDSAMYFCASSEFTGIWPRQPQHFGDGTRLSIL.

The gene calls are TRBV30 and TRBJ2-2; D ambiguous. The CDR3 loop spans 14 amino acids. Germline assignment: CDR1 GTSNPN and CDR2 SVGIG (reference sequence). Deletions cut 5 bases from V and 1 base from J, with 11 bases between. CDR3 region: CAWLLTRNTGELFF. In nucleotides, the CDR3 is TGTGCCTGGCTTCTCACACGGAACACCGGGGAGCTGTTTTTT.

This rearrangement joins TRBV19 to TRBJ2-1, with 8 nucleotides matching TRBD1. The CDR3 extends over 16 amino acids. CDR1 LNHDA and CDR2 SQIVND come from the germline V gene (reference sequence). V lost 5 bases, J lost 8 bases, and 14 bases stayed unmatched. CDR3 region: CASSRSARGLVDEQFF. The CDR3 DNA reads TGTGCCAGTAGTCGCTCGGCCAGGGGGCTAGTGGATGAGCAGTTCTTC.

With regard to this clone: This sample includes further DNA sequences coding for the same CDR3. The chain carries TRBV5-1 and TRBJ2-3; D may be TRBD1 (6 bases). The germline V and J ends were trimmed by 0 bases and 0 bases, with 8 bases remaining between them. The CDR3 covers 15 residues. Germline V gene data show CDR1 as SGHRS and CDR2 as YFSETQ. Written as DNA, the CDR3 is TGCGCCAGCAGCTTGGGGGGGCCTAGCACAGATACGCAGTATTTT. Amino acids: CASSLGGPSTDTQYF.

The J gene is TRBJ2-6, the V gene TRBV11-3; D is possibly TRBD1 (9 bases). From germline, CDR1 is SGHNT and CDR2 YENEEA. The CDR3 consists of 19 residues. The V end was cut by 5 bases, the J end by 3 bases, with 23 bases between. CDR3 in DNA: TGTGCCAGCAGCCCCAACAGGGGGCTAGCGGGTTTTGGGGCCAACGTCCTGACTTTC. It is translated as CASSPNRGLAGFGANVLTF.

This chain links TRBV28 with TRBJ1-1; 7 bases match TRBD1. Germline V lookup: CDR1 MDHEN, CDR2 SYDVKM. This CDR3 is 12 amino acids long. With V trimmed by 4 bases and J by 7 bases, 3 bases remained unmatched. The DNA for the CDR3 is TGTGCCAGCAGTTCATACAGGGGTGAAGCTTTCTTT. It is translated as CASSSYRGEAFF.

The rearrangement links TRBV30 to TRBJ1-6; no reliable D call. CDR3 length: 14 residues. The ends were cut back, 2 bases at V and 4 bases at J, with 9 bases in the middle. Per germline, CDR1 GTSNPN and CDR2 SVGIG (reference sequence). The CDR3 loop is CAWSISGYNSPLHF. The CDR3 DNA follows: TGTGCCTGGAGTATATCCGGTTATAATTCACCCCTCCACTTT. Full variable domain (missing parts from reference TRBV30 and TRBJ1-6): SQTIHQWPATLVQPVGSPLSLECTVEGTSNPNLYWYRQAAGRGLQLLFYSVGIGQISSEVPQNLSASRPQDRQFILSSKKLLLSDSGFYLCAWSISGYNSPLHFGNGTRLTVT.

The J gene is TRBJ2-5, the V gene TRBV18; D is perhaps TRBD1 (6 bases). Looked up from germline, CDR1 is KGHSH and CDR2 is LQKENI. V dropped 3 bases and J dropped 1 base, with 9 bases sitting between them. The CDR3 covers 14 residues. Here the CDR3 reads CASSPLDSQETQYF. The CDR3 coding sequence is TGTGCCAGCTCACCTTTGGACAGCCAAGAGACCCAGTACTTC. Full variable domain (remainder filled in from reference TRBV18 and TRBJ2-5): NAGVMQNPRHLVRRRGQEARLRCSPMKGHSHVYWYRQLPEEGLKFMVYLQKENIIDESGMPKERFSAEFPKEGPSILRIQQVVRGDSAAYFCASSPLDSQETQYFGPGTRLLVL.

J is TRBJ2-3 and V is TRBV28; a possible D gene is TRBD2 (5 bases). The CDR3 loop spans 16 amino acids. Germline CDR1 and CDR2: MDHEN and SYDVKM. V shed 0 bases and J shed 0 bases, with 10 bases lying between them. CDR3 in amino acids: CASSLWSGSSTDTQYF. CDR3 coding DNA: TGTGCCAGCAGTTTATGGTCGGGATCTAGCACAGATACGCAGTATTTT.

This clone appeared once. The genes are TRBV6-6 and TRBJ2-7, with 7 bases aligning to TRBD1. Trimming at V came to 5 bases and at J to 0 bases, leaving 10 bases not matched to a gene. The V gene's germline CDR1 is MNHNY and CDR2 SVGAGI (reference sequence). The CDR3 extends over 16 amino acids. The CDR3 nucleotides are TGTGCCAGCAGTGGTAGGGGACAGTTGAGCTCCTACGAGCAGTACTTC. It translates to CASSGRGQLSSYEQYF.

The J gene is TRBJ2-3, the V gene TRBV19; D unclear. Germline-derived CDR1 and CDR2 are LNHDA and SQIVND (reference sequence). The CDR3 has 14 amino acids. V shed 0 bases and J shed 6 bases, with 10 bases lying between them. The CDR3 region has the DNA TGTGCCAGTAGTATAGATCCTCAGAGGGATACGCAGTATTTT. It is translated as CASSIDPQRDTQYF.

The genes are TRBV6-5 and TRBJ1-3, with D unresolved. V lost 6 bases and J lost 0, with 12 bases in between. Looked up from germline, CDR1 is MNHEY and CDR2 is SVGAGI. There are 15 residues in the CDR3. The CDR3 loop reads CASRSVAISGNTIYF. CDR3 coding DNA: TGTGCCAGCAGGTCCGTGGCCATCTCTGGAAACACCATATATTTT.

The chain recombines TRBV6-1 with TRBJ2-7; possible D gene TRBD1, 5 bases. Germline assignment: CDR1 MNHNS and CDR2 SASEGT. Trimming stripped 1 base from V and 2 bases from J, with 18 bases between. CDR3 length: 17 amino acids. The chain's CDR3 is CASSEGIADSPTYEQYF. Written as DNA, the CDR3 is TGTGCCAGCAGTGAAGGTATAGCCGACAGCCCGACCTACGAGCAGTACTTC.

V and J are TRBV4-1 and TRBJ1-1; TRBD1 is a possible D gene (5 bases). CDR1 MGHRA and CDR2 YSYEKL come from the germline V gene. The CDR3 is made up of 13 amino acids. Trimming removed 4 bases from V and 6 bases from J, with 12 bases in between. The CDR3: CASSPHDRAEAFF. CDR3 DNA: TGCGCCAGCAGCCCGCATGACAGAGCTGAAGCTTTCTTT.

The chain links TRBV9 to TRBJ2-5; 7 positions agree with TRBD1. In germline, CDR1 is SGDLS, CDR2 YYNGEE. The CDR3 is made up of 13 amino acids. With 5 bases clipped from V and 1 base from J, the junction kept 2 bases outside the gene matches. CDR3 protein: CASSQGVQETQYF. In DNA form, the CDR3 reads TGTGCCAGCAGTCAGGGGGTCCAAGAGACCCAGTACTTC.

V usage is TRBV28 and J usage is TRBJ1-2, with D possibly matching TRBD1 (6 bases). V lost 5 bases and J lost 5, with 18 bases in between. CDR3 length: 15 amino acids. CDR1 is MDHEN, CDR2 SYDVKM, per germline. The CDR3 is CASSPLTTGVYGYTF. The CDR3 DNA sequence: TGTGCCAGCAGTCCTCTAACGACAGGCGTTTATGGCTACACCTTC.